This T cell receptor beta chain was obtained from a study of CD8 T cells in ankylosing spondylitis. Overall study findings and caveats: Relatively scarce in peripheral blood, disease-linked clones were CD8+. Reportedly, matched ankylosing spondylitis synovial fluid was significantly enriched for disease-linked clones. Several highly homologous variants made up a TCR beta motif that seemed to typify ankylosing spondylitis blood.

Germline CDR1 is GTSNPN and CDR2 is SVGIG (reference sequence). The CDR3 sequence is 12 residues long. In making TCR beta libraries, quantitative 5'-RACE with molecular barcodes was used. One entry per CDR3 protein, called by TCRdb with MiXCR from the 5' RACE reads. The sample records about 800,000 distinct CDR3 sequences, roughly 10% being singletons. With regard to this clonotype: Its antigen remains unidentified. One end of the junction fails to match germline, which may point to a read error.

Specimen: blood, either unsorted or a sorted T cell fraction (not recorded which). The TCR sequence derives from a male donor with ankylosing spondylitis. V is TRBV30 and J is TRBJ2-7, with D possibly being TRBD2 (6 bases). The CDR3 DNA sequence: TGTGCCGGGAGGCGGTACTCCGCAGAGCAGTACTTC. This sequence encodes CAGRRYSAEQYF.